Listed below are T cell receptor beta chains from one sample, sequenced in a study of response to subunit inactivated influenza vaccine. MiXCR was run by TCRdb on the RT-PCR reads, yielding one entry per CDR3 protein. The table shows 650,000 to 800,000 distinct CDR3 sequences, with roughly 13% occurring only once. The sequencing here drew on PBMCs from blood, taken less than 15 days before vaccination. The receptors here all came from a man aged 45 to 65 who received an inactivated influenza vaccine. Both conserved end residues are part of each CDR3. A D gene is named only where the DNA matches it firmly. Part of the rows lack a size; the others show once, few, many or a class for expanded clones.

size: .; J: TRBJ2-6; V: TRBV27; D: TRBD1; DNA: TGTGCCAGCAGTTACACAGGGGGCGCAGGTGGGGCCAACGTCCTGACTTTC; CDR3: CASSYTGGAGGANVLTF
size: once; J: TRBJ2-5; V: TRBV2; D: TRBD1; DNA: TGTGCCAGCAGTGCGGGACAGGGGATGATGGAGACCCAGTACTTC; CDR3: CASSAGQGMMETQYF
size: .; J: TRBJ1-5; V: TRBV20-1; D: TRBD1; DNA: TGCAGTGCTAGAGTGCAGGGGGCTCAGCCCCAGCATTTT; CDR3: CSARVQGAQPQHF
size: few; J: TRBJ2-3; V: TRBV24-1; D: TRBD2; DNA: TGTGCCACCAGTGCGTCGGCAATAGCGGGATACGCAACCACAGATACGCAGTATTTT; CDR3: CATSASAIAGYATTDTQYF
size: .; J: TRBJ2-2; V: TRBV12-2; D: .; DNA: TGTGCAAGTCGCTTAGTAGGGACAGGGCCCGCCGGGGAGCTGTTTTTT; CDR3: CASRLVGTGPAGELFF
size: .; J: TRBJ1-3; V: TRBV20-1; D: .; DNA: TGCAGTGCTCCCCGGGACCTCGGAAACACCATATATTTT; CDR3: CSAPRDLGNTIYF
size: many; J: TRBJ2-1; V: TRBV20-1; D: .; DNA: TGCAGTGCCACGGGCGGACTTTTTGAGCAGTTCTTC; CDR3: CSATGGLFEQFF
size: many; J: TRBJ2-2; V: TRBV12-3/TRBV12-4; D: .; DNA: TGTGCCAGCAGTTTTGCCCGGGAGCTGTTTTTT; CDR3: CASSFARELFF
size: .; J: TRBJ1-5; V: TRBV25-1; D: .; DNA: TGTGCCAGCAATCATGGTGGGCAGCCCCAGCATTTT; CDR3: CASNHGGQPQHF
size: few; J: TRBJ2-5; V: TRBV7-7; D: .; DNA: TGTGCTAGCAGCCCGAGGGCTGGGTACCAAGAGACCCAGTACTTC; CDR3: CASSPRAGYQETQYF
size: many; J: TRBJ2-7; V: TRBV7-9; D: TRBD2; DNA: TGTGCAGAGGGGCCTAGCGGGACCTACGAGCAGTACTTC; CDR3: CAEGPSGTYEQYF
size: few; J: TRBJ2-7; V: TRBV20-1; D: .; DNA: TGCAGTGCTCCCCGGGACTCTCTTTACTACGAGCAGTACTTC; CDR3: CSAPRDSLYYEQYF
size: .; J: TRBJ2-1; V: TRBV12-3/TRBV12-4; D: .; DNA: TGTGCCAGCAGTCTCATGGGAGTCTCCTACAATGAGCAGTTCTTC; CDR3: CASSLMGVSYNEQFF
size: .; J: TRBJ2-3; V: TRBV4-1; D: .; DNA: TGTGCCATCAGCTCTGGATGGCTCACAGATACGCAGTATTTT; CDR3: CAISSGWLTDTQYF
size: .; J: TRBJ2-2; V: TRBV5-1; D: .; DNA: TGCGCCAGCAGCTTGGCTGGACCCAGAGTCGGGGAGCTGTTTTTT; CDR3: CASSLAGPRVGELFF